This T cell receptor beta chain was identified in a study of blood T cell repertoires in COVID-19. Study in general: Sample material is recorded as cDNA or gDNA derived from T cells, B-cell-depleted T cells, or PBMCs.

Participants were aged about 18 to 100 years, lived in under 25 US areas, and enrolled virtually. Clones were sequenced by immunoSEQ multiplex PCR, and TCRdb holds only the in-frame ones, with some missing. The repertoire has approximately 160,000 clones, approximately 84% of them found once; the top ten carry more than 6.5%. The CDR3 sequence is 15 residues long. The germline gives CDR1 MDHEN, CDR2 SYDVKM. V lost 2 bases, J lost 12 bases, and 20 bases lay in between. This chain links TRBV28 with TRBJ2-1, with D possibly being TRBD2 (5 bases). This receptor was identified in a woman in her 50s who had recovered from COVID-19. The sequenced material came from PBMCs or T cells enriched from blood (not recorded which). CDR3 loop: CASSLHTRRWGGQFF. CDR3 in DNA: TGTGCCAGCAGTTTACACACTAGGAGGTGGGGTGGGCAGTTCTTC.